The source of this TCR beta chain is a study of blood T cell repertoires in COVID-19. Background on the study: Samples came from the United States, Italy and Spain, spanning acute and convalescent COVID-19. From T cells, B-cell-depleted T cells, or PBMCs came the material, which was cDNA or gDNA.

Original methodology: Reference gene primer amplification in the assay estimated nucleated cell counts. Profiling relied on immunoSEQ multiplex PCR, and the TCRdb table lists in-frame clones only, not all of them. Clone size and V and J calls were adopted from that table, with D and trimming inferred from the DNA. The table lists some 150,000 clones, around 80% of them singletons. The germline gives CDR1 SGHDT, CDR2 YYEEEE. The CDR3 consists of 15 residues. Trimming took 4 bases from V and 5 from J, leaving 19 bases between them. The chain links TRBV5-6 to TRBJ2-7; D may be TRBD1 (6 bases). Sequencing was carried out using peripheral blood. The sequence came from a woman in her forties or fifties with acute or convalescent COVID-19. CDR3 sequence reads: CASSPLDRRLHEQYF. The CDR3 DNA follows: TGTGCCAGCAGCCCTTTGGACAGACGCCTCCACGAGCAGTACTTC.